This T cell receptor (beta chain) was found in a study of cytomegalovirus exposure and HLA in healthy donors. This clone was detected a few times. Per the germline V gene, CDR1 is GTSNPN and CDR2 is SVGIG (reference sequence). This CDR3 spans 14 amino acids. The V end lost 5 bases, the J end lost 1 base, and 14 bases lay between the germline ends. Researchers ran the PCR with 60 Vbeta and 13 Jbeta primers. TCRdb's copy holds only in-frame clones and misses some; the assay was immunoSEQ multiplex PCR. This table holds about 110,000 clones, just under 70% found once. This TCR came from a woman between 65 and 79 years old in good health and CMV-seropositive. The sequencing input was PBMCs. V gene TRBV30 combines with J gene TRBJ1-2; no clear D gene. The chain's CDR3 is CAWVGGGYNYGYTF. CDR3 nucleotides: TGTGCCTGGGTCGGTGGAGGCTATAACTATGGCTACACCTTC.